The present TCR beta chain was sequenced within a study of blood T cell repertoires in COVID-19. Cohort placement rested on clinical history that participants reported themselves. Two negative PCRs, clearance, or symptom resolution had been documented for recovered Cohort 3 donors. The CDR3 has 14 residues. The J segment lost 4 bases and the V segment lost 3 bases, leaving 5 bases of the junction unmatched. Germline values: CDR1 SEHNR, CDR2 FQNEAQ (reference sequence). Sequencing used immunoSEQ multiplex PCR; TCRdb keeps in-frame clones, though not all of them. The table lists approximately 210,000 clones, 70% to 85% of them singletons.

This sequence was found in a man in his forties who had recovered from COVID-19. The specimen sequenced was PBMCs or T cells enriched from blood (not recorded which). This chain links TRBV7-9 with TRBJ2-5; 7 bases align to TRBD2. CDR3 in DNA: TGTGCCAGCAGCTTTGGCGGGAGAGGAGAGACCCAGTACTTC. This translates into CASSFGGRGETQYF.